This T cell receptor (beta chain) was captured in a study of T cell responses to AZD1222 COVID-19 vaccine (dated by TCRdb to the early 2020s). About the full investigation: AZD1222 recipients whose second dose came at about 4 weeks and those whose second dose came at about 12 weeks were combined into one group, since spike-specific TCR depth and breadth did not differ between the two schedules. TCR sequencing was performed for about 240 trial participants, of whom roughly 200 were given two doses of AZD1222 and roughly 25 were given two doses of MenACWY control vaccine. Trial participants were enrolled by age into 18-55, 56-69 and 70-plus year subgroups, with about 150, 28 and 57 TCR-sequenced participants respectively. General conclusions and limits of the study: In the small 56-69-year group, the increase in depth fell short of significance, most likely because of low power. No day 14 peak-response samples were available, so repertoires were characterized only after the peak T cell response. The vaccine-associated CD4 TCRs covered the entire spike protein, and the dominant responses fell in regions 160-218 and 743-854. Epitopes outside the regions mutated in the B.1.351 and B.1.1.7 variants were reportedly recognized by nearly half of the unique spike-specific TCRs. Participants were mostly white British and included more females than males, and it was suggested by the authors that clonal diversity may have been underestimated. Spike-specific TCR breadth and depth rose significantly after two AZD1222 doses compared with day 0 and with MenACWY recipients. Conclusions about previously exposed vaccinees are limited, since just five to seven AZD1222 recipients were seropositive for SARS-CoV-2 at baseline.

V is shortened by 0 bases, J by 2 bases, and the region joining them spans 11 bases. Including the terminal cysteine and phenylalanine, the CDR3 comprises 15 residues. Only the CDR3 DNA is retained, 45 bases long and in frame from the first base. CDR1 and CDR2, per the germline V gene (reference sequence), are GTSNPN and SVGIG. The time point label, as the study defines it: baseline before first vaccination. The vaccinee samples were drawn from two UK trials, COV001 and COV002, one of which was a single-blind randomized controlled phase 2/3 trial testing AZD1222 (ChAdOx1 nCoV-19) in healthy adults. For TCRbeta chain sequencing, PBMC samples from trial participants were taken at day 0 and at day 28 after the second dose. Of note for this clone: Its binding antigen is unknown. There are no base qualities to consult, and no much larger clone falls within one base.

The CDR3 regions of human TCRbeta chains were analyzed by immunosequencing. The source study handled its data this way. TCRs in the repertoires were matched against a reference library of SARS-CoV-2-specific TCRs that had been generated with the MIRA antigen-specificity platform. Breadth was defined as the fraction of unique TCRs that were SARS-CoV-2-associated, and depth was defined as the fraction of total T cells that were SARS-CoV-2-associated. Using the MIRA data, every spike-specific TCR was mapped to the spike region that the TCR reacted to and assigned to either a CD4 or a CD8 class. Log10-transformed breadth and depth values were compared by one-way ANOVA with Sidak's multiple comparisons tests. What TCRdb holds here is the immuneACCESS table cut down to in-frame rearrangements. Part of the clones is not present; checked against another copy, under half of the missing clones reflect an unresolved V gene, and the others are unexplained. That table supplies the V and J calls and clone size; D and trimming were determined from the DNA. The table for this sample lists approximately 140,000 clones; 91% of them were counted only once. The top ten constitute approximately 1.5% of the sample.

The V and J genes are TRBV30 and TRBJ1-5; the D gene cannot be named for sure. Sample: peripheral blood, taken on day 0 of AZD1222 vaccination. This clonotype was obtained from an adult in good health. For the CDR3, the sequence is CAWSVAPRGNQPQHF. The nucleotides are TGTGCCTGGAGTGTAGCCCCGAGAGGCAATCAGCCCCAGCATTTT.